This entry concerns a single T cell receptor beta chain. Its antigen is not known. TCR sequencing used cDNA made by reverse transcription of extracted RNA. The method was immunoSEQ multiplex PCR; TCRdb's version includes in-frame clones alone and lacks a portion of them. In the table there are 90,000 to 120,000 clones, roughly 84% of which are singletons. The record originates from a study of CD8+ T cells in alopecia areata. The overall study: Severity in treated patients was scored by percentage of scalp area affected. Study-level points and caveats: An increase in clonality over normal scalp was evident in lesional scalp, especially alopecia totalis/universalis.

Treatment described: oral pan-JAK inhibitor, 5-10 mg twice daily. Germline V gives CDR1 MNHEY, CDR2 SMNVEV (reference sequence). The CDR3 consists of 14 residues. Trimming stripped 3 bases from V and 2 bases from J, with 11 bases between. The chain is built from TRBV27 and TRBJ2-7; D not resolved. This sample comprised CD8+ T cells sorted from blood, obtained at week 24, from a patient treated with tofacitinib. The clonotype originates from a human donor with alopecia areata. The CDR3 sequence is CASSFGRAPYEQYF. The DNA for the CDR3 is TGTGCCAGCAGTTTTGGTAGGGCCCCCTACGAGCAGTACTTC.